The 14 T cell receptor beta chains presented below share a single source sample, sequenced in a study of T cell repertoires in cytomegalovirus infection. The antigens these receptors bind are not known. TCRdb reanalysed the reads using MiXCR and keeps one entry per CDR3 protein. The sample yields around 130,000 distinct CDR3 sequences, around 25% seen once. Input material: PBMCs, sequenced either directly or after in vitro stimulation (not recorded which). Receptors originate from a human donor in good health (CMV status not recorded). Some clones in this sample may be carry-over from other donors' samples.

This clonotype came up many times. The chain links TRBV10-3 to TRBJ2-3; 10 nucleotides line up with TRBD2. With V trimmed by 4 bases and J by 3 bases, 10 bases remained unmatched. This CDR3 comprises 17 residues. Germline V lookup: CDR1 ENHRY, CDR2 SYGVKD. In DNA, the CDR3 is TGTGCCATCAGTGCCTCGCTTGGGACTAGCGAAACAGATACGCAGTATTTT. It encodes CAISASLGTSETDTQYF.

This clonotype was observed a handful of times. The genes are TRBV27 and TRBJ1-3; D is unresolved. CDR1 and CDR2 from the germline V gene are MNHEY and SMNVEV (reference sequence). The germline V and J ends were trimmed by 0 bases and 0 bases, with 6 bases remaining between them. The CDR3 covers 15 residues. CDR3 DNA: TGTGCCAGCAGTTTATCGCCCAGCTCTGGAAACACCATATATTTT. Its protein is CASSLSPSSGNTIYF.

The J gene is TRBJ2-7, the V gene TRBV5-6, with TRBD2 as a possible D gene (5 bases). This CDR3 is 12 amino acids long. Germline V gene sequence: CDR1 SGHDT, CDR2 YYEEEE. Trimming removed 0 bases at V and 4 bases at J, with 5 bases between. The CDR3 spells CASSLGLYEQYF. The CDR3 DNA follows: TGTGCCAGCAGCTTGGGACTATACGAGCAGTACTTC.

This clonotype was found a few times. V usage is TRBV28 and J usage is TRBJ2-7, with TRBD2 as a possible D gene (7 bases). In germline, CDR1 is MDHEN, CDR2 SYDVKM. Trimming stripped 1 base from V and 6 bases from J, with 16 bases between. The CDR3 sequence is 15 residues long. The CDR3 nucleotides are TGTGCCAGCAGTTTATTGAAGGGGGGAGGGGGCGAGCAGTACTTC. Residues: CASSLLKGGGGEQYF.

This chain uses TRBV6-1 with TRBJ2-7; TRBD2 matches at 11 bases. The CDR3 has 15 residues. CDR1 and CDR2 from the germline V gene are MNHNS and SASEGT. V dropped 6 bases and J dropped 1; count of bases not matched to a gene: 5. The CDR3: CASRSGTSGSYEQYV. The CDR3 DNA reads as TGTGCCAGCAGATCCGGGACTAGCGGATCCTACGAGCAGTACGTC.

The table lists this clonotype with many counts. J is TRBJ2-2 and V is TRBV7-3; no clear D. Trimming removed 2 bases from V and 0 bases from J, with 4 bases in between. This CDR3 is 14 amino acids long. CDR1 SGHTA and CDR2 FQGTGA come from the germline V gene. CDR3 coding DNA: TGTGCCAGCAGCTTACGCGCGAACACCGGGGAGCTGTTTTTT. This translates into CASSLRANTGELFF.

The chain couples TRBV27 to TRBJ1-5; D remains ambiguous. The germline V gene encodes CDR1 MNHEY and CDR2 SMNVEV (reference sequence). The length of the CDR3 is 14 residues. V was shortened by 6 bases and J by 6 bases, with 15 bases between the two germline ends. The CDR3 DNA reads TGTGCCAGCAGCTTAGCCAGGTCTGGTCAGCCCCAGCATTTT. Its translation is CASSLARSGQPQHF.

The chain joins TRBV28 to TRBJ1-1; D is unclear. There are 14 residues in the CDR3. From germline, CDR1 is MDHEN and CDR2 SYDVKM. Between the trimmed V and J ends, which lost 2 bases and 3 bases, there was a span of 10 bases. CDR3 region: CASSLPRRDTEAFF. The CDR3 DNA sequence: TGTGCCAGCAGTTTACCCAGGAGGGACACTGAAGCTTTCTTT.

This clonotype came up once. This could be a read error, since a much larger clone is one nucleotide away. The chain recombines TRBV7-4 with TRBJ2-5, with D perhaps TRBD2 (6 bases). The V gene's germline CDR1 is SGHVT and CDR2 SQSDAQ. The CDR3 sequence is 13 residues long. Between the trimmed V and J ends, which lost 10 bases and 5 bases, there was a span of 17 bases. The CDR3 nucleotides are TGTGCCAACCGATTCGGGGGTGCGGAGACCCAGTACTTC. The encoded protein is CANRFGGAETQYF. Full variable domain (missing parts from reference TRBV7-4 and TRBJ2-5): GAGVSQSPRYKVAKRGRDVALRCDSISGHVTLYWYRQTLGQGSEVLTYSQSDAQRDKSGRPSGRFSAERPERSVSTLKIQRTEQGDSAVYLCANRFGGAETQYFGPGTRLLVL.

This sequence joins TRBV7-2 and TRBJ2-7; 11 bases align to TRBD2. The CDR3 has 17 amino acids. Germline values: CDR1 SGHTA, CDR2 FQGNSA. J lost 4 bases, V lost 1 base, and 9 bases had no gene match. The CDR3 DNA sequence: TGTGCCAGCAGCTTAGGAGGCCTAGCGGGAGGAACGTACGAGCAGTACTTC. This gives the protein CASSLGGLAGGTYEQYF.

This clonotype was counted at least ten times. The gene calls are TRBV7-8 and TRBJ1-1; D not certain. The CDR3 consists of 11 residues. CDR1 and CDR2 from the germline V gene are SGHVS and FQNEAQ. V dropped 5 bases and J dropped 3 bases, with 4 bases sitting between them. The CDR3 is CASSRDTEAFF. In DNA form, the CDR3 reads TGTGCCAGCAGCAGAGACACTGAAGCTTTCTTT.

By proportion, this clonotype is medium-sized. The chain is built from TRBV6-2 or TRBV6-3 and TRBJ1-5; D not resolved. V lost 2 bases to trimming and J lost 6 bases, with 5 bases between them. CDR1 is MNHEY and CDR2 is SVGEGT in the germline V gene. The CDR3 runs to 12 residues. CDR3 bases: TGTGCCAGCAGTTACGACGGTCAGCCCCAGCATTTT. Encoded protein: CASSYDGQPQHF.

The CDR3 loop is CASSIVRLAGGYNEQFF. The CDR3 coding sequence is TGTGCCAGTAGTATAGTTCGACTAGCGGGAGGGTACAATGAGCAGTTCTTC. V gene TRBV19 combines with J gene TRBJ2-1, with 14 bases identical to TRBD2. V was pared by 1 base and J by 4 bases, with 3 bases of the junction left unmatched. CDR1 LNHDA and CDR2 SQIVND come from the germline V gene (reference sequence). The CDR3 is made up of 17 amino acids.

The chain has TRBV30 and TRBJ1-5; D is perhaps TRBD1 (5 bases). This CDR3 is built from 13 residues. The V end was cut by 2 bases, the J end by 5 bases, with 10 bases between. Germline V gives CDR1 GTSNPN, CDR2 SVGIG (reference sequence). The CDR3 DNA follows: TGTGCCTGGAGTTACTCCAGGGATCAGCCCCAGCATTTT. Protein: CAWSYSRDQPQHF.